These 24 T cell receptor beta chains were all obtained from the same sample, sequenced in a study of siplizumab effects on memory and regulatory T cells. Produced via immunoSEQ multiplex PCR; TCRdb's table is partial and in-frame only. Altogether nearly 95,000 clones are present, nearly 95% being singletons, with the ten largest covering roughly 0.3%. Sample: non-Treg CD4+ T cells sorted from blood. These receptors were obtained from a human donor in good health.

This chain connects TRBV7-3 to TRBJ2-2, with unresolved D. Trimming pared 6 bases from V and 5 bases from J, leaving 10 bases between. Germline CDR1 and CDR2: SGHTA and FQGTGA. This CDR3 has 13 amino acids. In DNA, the CDR3 is TGTGCCAGCAGGGAAGACATGACCGGGGAGCTGTTTTTT. It is translated as CASREDMTGELFF.

This sequence joins TRBV2 and TRBJ1-1; D is unresolved. The ends were cut back, 7 bases at V and 4 bases at J, with 16 bases in the middle. The CDR3 consists of 14 residues. Germline CDR1 reads SNHLY; CDR2 reads FYNNEI. The CDR3 loop is CASTRREIGTEAFF. The CDR3 DNA sequence: TGTGCCAGCACTCGTCGGGAAATCGGCACTGAAGCTTTCTTT.

This chain joins TRBV19 and TRBJ2-3; D uncertain. The CDR3 is made up of 15 amino acids. Between the trimmed V and J ends, which lost 3 bases and 3 bases, there was a span of 13 bases. The germline V gene encodes CDR1 LNHDA and CDR2 SQIVND (reference sequence). CDR3 nucleotide sequence: TGTGCCAGTAGTATGTCCCCAGGTAGGACAGATACGCAGTATTTT. It translates to CASSMSPGRTDTQYF. The entire variable domain, with the rest obtained from reference TRBV19 and TRBJ2-3, is as follows: DGGITQSPKYLFRKEGQNVTLSCEQNLNHDAMYWYRQDPGQGLRLIYYSQIVNDFQKGDIAEGYSVSREKKESFPLTVTSAQKNPTAFYLCASSMSPGRTDTQYFGPGTRLTVL.

This chain links TRBV5-1 with TRBJ1-1; D unresolved. Germline V gene sequence: CDR1 SGHRS, CDR2 YFSETQ. The V and J ends lost 2 bases and 1 base respectively, with 12 bases between them. The CDR3 spans 15 residues. CDR3 loop: CASSFNLWTNTEAFF. Here the CDR3 DNA reads TGCGCCAGCAGCTTTAATTTATGGACGAACACTGAAGCTTTCTTT.

In its sample, this clone was seen a few times. The chain recombines TRBV5-4 with TRBJ1-4; D gene unclear. V shed 1 base and J shed 0 bases, with 10 bases lying between them. CDR1 and CDR2 (germline): SGHNT, YYREEE (reference sequence). This CDR3 spans 16 amino acids. CDR3 DNA: TGTGCCAGCAGCTTGTACGGAACTTCAACTAATGAAAAACTGTTTTTT. It yields the protein CASSLYGTSTNEKLFF.

The chain uses TRBV6-5 and TRBJ2-2; D perhaps matches TRBD2 (5 bases). The germline V gene has CDR1 MNHEY and CDR2 SVGAGI. Trimming removed 4 bases from V and 5 bases from J, with 14 bases in between. The CDR3 totals 15 residues. CDR3 coding DNA: TGTGCCAGCAGTTCCGGGAAAAGGGTGACCGGGGAGCTGTTTTTT. This sequence encodes CASSSGKRVTGELFF.

The genes are TRBV6-5 and TRBJ2-5; TRBD2 aligns across 10 bases. Trimming removed 5 bases from V and 5 bases from J; junction bases left unmatched: 5. This CDR3 is 14 amino acids long. CDR1 is MNHEY and CDR2 is SVGAGI in the germline V gene. The CDR3 sequence: CASSVAGGVETQYF. CDR3 in DNA: TGTGCCAGCAGTGTAGCGGGAGGAGTGGAGACCCAGTACTTC.

The genes are TRBV28 and TRBJ1-1; a possible D gene is TRBD1 (5 bases). Germline V gene lookup returns CDR1 MDHEN and CDR2 SYDVKM. There are 14 residues in the CDR3. V dropped 3 bases and J dropped 0 bases, with 8 bases sitting between them. CDR3 in DNA: TGTGCCAGCAGTTTGGTGGGGGTGAACACTGAAGCTTTCTTT. This gives the protein CASSLVGVNTEAFF.

The chain couples TRBV19 to TRBJ2-7; 9 bases align to TRBD1. Looked up from germline, CDR1 is LNHDA and CDR2 is SQIVND (reference sequence). The CDR3 is made up of 15 amino acids. After removal of 3 bases from V and 7 bases from J, the junction contained 10 bases not matched to a gene. This CDR3 is CASSISGQGSREQYF. In DNA, the CDR3 is TGTGCCAGTAGTATCTCGGGACAGGGATCCAGAGAGCAGTACTTC.

The V call is TRBV2, the J call TRBJ2-1; a possible D gene is TRBD2 (6 bases). The CDR3 consists of 14 residues. Germline V lookup: CDR1 SNHLY, CDR2 FYNNEI. The V and J ends lost 7 bases and 0 bases respectively, with 10 bases between them. The CDR3 bases are TGTGCCAGCACACGGGAGAGCTCCTACAATGAGCAGTTCTTC. As protein: CASTRESSYNEQFF.

The rearrangement joins TRBV6-6 to TRBJ2-7; D may be TRBD2 (6 bases). The CDR3 sequence is 13 residues long. With 6 bases removed from V and 5 bases from J, the gap between germline ends came to 14 bases. Germline loops: CDR1 MNHNY, CDR2 SVGAGI (reference sequence). The chain's CDR3 is CASSRWEVDEQYF. The CDR3 nucleotides read TGTGCCAGCAGCCGCTGGGAGGTCGACGAGCAGTACTTC.

The gene calls are TRBV18 and TRBJ2-2; D unclear. Trimming stripped 2 bases from V and 3 bases from J, with 13 bases between. Germline V gene sequence: CDR1 KGHSH, CDR2 LQKENI. The CDR3 sequence is 16 residues long. CDR3 sequence reads: CASSPLGPGDTGELFF. The CDR3 region has the DNA TGTGCCAGCTCACCATTGGGCCCCGGAGACACCGGGGAGCTGTTTTTT.

The gene calls are TRBV6-5 and TRBJ1-1, with 9 positions matching TRBD1. Germline lookup yields CDR1 MNHEY and CDR2 SVGAGI. V was clipped by 4 bases and J by 6 bases; unmatched bases: 12. The CDR3 has 16 residues. The CDR3 DNA follows: TGTGCCAGCAGTTTGACCGGGACAGGGCTTGGGGCTGAAGCTTTCTTT. Translation: CASSLTGTGLGAEAFF.

CDR3 loop: CASSVASGDGEKLFF. The CDR3, as DNA: TGTGCCAGCAGCGTAGCCTCAGGGGATGGGGAAAAACTGTTTTTT. This chain joins TRBV9 and TRBJ1-4; tentatively, D is TRBD1 (6 bases). V was clipped by 0 bases and J by 8 bases, with 14 bases between them. Germline V CDR1 and CDR2: SGDLS, YYNGEE. The CDR3 consists of 15 residues.

The chain combines TRBV6-1 with TRBJ1-6, with no clear D. Germline loops: CDR1 MNHNS, CDR2 SASEGT. The CDR3 sequence is 14 residues long. Trimming removed 1 base from V and 7 bases from J, with 8 bases in between. DNA of the CDR3: TGTGCCAGCAGTGAAGACGGTCGGAATTCACCCCTCCACTTT. It translates to CASSEDGRNSPLHF.

The rearrangement joins TRBV5-1 to TRBJ2-5; 9 bases line up with TRBD1. The CDR3 loop spans 14 amino acids. V shed 4 bases, J shed 9 bases, and the junction held 10 bases outside the gene matches. Germline CDR1 reads SGHRS; CDR2 reads YFSETQ. CDR3 sequence reads: CASSDSGTGLAQYF. For the CDR3, the DNA is TGCGCCAGCAGCGACTCCGGGACAGGGTTAGCCCAGTACTTC.

The J gene is TRBJ1-1, the V gene TRBV25-1; maybe TRBD1 (5 bases). The germline V gene encodes CDR1 MGHDK and CDR2 SYGVNS. The CDR3 is 15 residues long. The V gene lost 6 bases and the J gene lost 6 bases, with 20 bases spanning the gap. The CDR3, as DNA: TGTGCCAGCAGACCACCGGGACCGGAGGGAGCTGAAGCTTTCTTT. Translating it yields CASRPPGPEGAEAFF.

This clone was picked up one time. The V and J genes are TRBV9 and TRBJ2-3; no clear D. The CDR3 is 14 amino acids. V was cut by 4 bases and J by 1 base, with 10 bases left in between. In germline, CDR1 is SGDLS, CDR2 YYNGEE. CDR3: CASSRTAGTDTQYF. For the CDR3, the DNA is TGTGCCAGCAGCCGCACCGCGGGCACAGATACGCAGTATTTT.

This rearrangement joins TRBV7-2 to TRBJ2-7, with 11 bases matching TRBD2. The CDR3 spans 15 residues. Trimming removed 5 bases from V and 7 bases from J; junction bases left unmatched: 10. Germline V gives CDR1 SGHTA, CDR2 FQGNSA. The CDR3 region has the DNA TGTGCCAGCAGCCTAACTAGCGGGGGTCTTCCGGAGCAGTACTTC. This translates into CASSLTSGGLPEQYF.

The chain couples TRBV2 to TRBJ1-6; D gene uncertain. The V end was cut by 7 bases, the J end by 7 bases, with 14 bases between. The CDR3 runs to 14 residues. The V gene's germline CDR1 is SNHLY and CDR2 FYNNEI. The DNA of the CDR3 is TGTGCCAGCACCCGAGGCCGGACGAATTCACCCCTCCACTTT. Translated, it gives CASTRGRTNSPLHF. The full variable domain, its missing parts supplied by reference TRBV2 and TRBJ1-6, is EPEVTQTPSHQVTQMGQEVILRCVPISNHLYFYWYRQILGQKVEFLVSFYNNEISEKSEIFDDQFSVERPDGSNFTLKIRSTKLEDSAMYFCASTRGRTNSPLHFGNGTRLTVT.

The V and J genes are TRBV5-1 and TRBJ2-2, with TRBD1 matching over 8 bases. Germline values: CDR1 SGHRS, CDR2 YFSETQ. This CDR3 comprises 14 residues. With V trimmed by 0 bases and J by 6 bases, 1 base remained unmatched. As DNA, the CDR3 is TGCGCCAGCAGCTTGGCGACAGGGGCCGGGGAGCTGTTTTTT. The encoded protein is CASSLATGAGELFF.

This chain connects TRBV6-6 to TRBJ2-1; no clear D. CDR1 is MNHNY and CDR2 is SVGAGI in the germline V gene (reference sequence). The CDR3 length is 13 residues. V dropped 2 bases and J dropped 7 bases, with 9 bases sitting between them. The CDR3 here is CASSYLGGNEQFF. In DNA form, the CDR3 reads TGTGCCAGCAGTTACCTGGGTGGGAATGAGCAGTTCTTC.

The chain is built from TRBV9 and TRBJ2-1; 13 nucleotides agree with TRBD2. Per the germline V gene, CDR1 is SGDLS and CDR2 is YYNGEE. The CDR3 runs 15 residues. The ends lost 7 bases at V and 9 bases at J; junction bases unmatched: 10. The CDR3 protein is CASSWTSGSSGEQFF. The DNA of the CDR3 is TGTGCCAGCTCGTGGACTAGCGGGAGTTCGGGTGAGCAGTTCTTC.

This rearrangement joins TRBV30 to TRBJ2-7; the D gene is possibly TRBD2 (5 bases). The CDR3 runs 13 residues. Germline V gene lookup returns CDR1 GTSNPN and CDR2 SVGIG (reference sequence). V lost 0 bases and J 6 bases, leaving 12 bases between the germline ends. The CDR3 DNA follows: TGTGCCTGGAGTGTAAGGGAGAACGGCGAGCAGTACTTC. Amino acids: CAWSVRENGEQYF.